Listed below are T cell receptor beta chains from one sample, sequenced in a study of cytomegalovirus exposure and HLA in healthy donors. Libraries were prepared by immunoSEQ multiplex PCR; TCRdb keeps only in-frame clonotypes and omits some of them. This repertoire shows some 180,000 clones, roughly 78% found once; its top ten account for about 2.1%. Source material: PBMCs. The receptors were gathered from a woman younger than 45 in good health and CMV-seronegative. Both conserved end residues are part of each CDR3. Each record gives: CDR3 length, V gene, clone size, J gene, D gene, CDR3 DNA, CDR3 protein. D genes are given only for firm matches. Size is stated for part of the rows, as once, few or many counts, or as a class when the clone is expanded.

16	TRBV18	NA	TRBJ1-2	TRBD1	TGTGCCAGCTCACCGAAAACCGGGACAGCGAACTATGGCTACACCTTC	CASSPKTGTANYGYTF
15	TRBV27	NA	TRBJ2-3	TRBD2	TGTGCCAGCAGTCCTCTAGCGGGGGCCGCAGATACGCAGTATTTT	CASSPLAGAADTQYF
15	TRBV29-1	NA	TRBJ2-1	NA	TGCAGCGTTGAAGGGGGCAGTCGCTCCTACAATGAGCAGTTCTTC	CSVEGGSRSYNEQFF
15	TRBV7-8	NA	TRBJ2-7	NA	TGTGCCAGCAGCTTATCGGTCCGACTCCCCTACGAGCAGTACTTC	CASSLSVRLPYEQYF
15	TRBV2	NA	TRBJ2-7	NA	TGTGCCAGCTCGTCTGGGGGGAAGAGCTCCTACGAGCAGTACTTC	CASSSGGKSSYEQYF
13	TRBV18	NA	TRBJ1-2	TRBD1	TGTGCCAGCTCAATACAGGGGGCGCATGGCTACACCTTC	CASSIQGAHGYTF
16	TRBV6-6	NA	TRBJ1-5	NA	TGTGCCAGCAGTTACTCTCGGCCAGGCAGCAATCAGCCCCAGCATTTT	CASSYSRPGSNQPQHF
15	TRBV21-1	NA	TRBJ2-7	NA	TGTGCCAGCAGCAAAGATTGGATCCACTACTACGAGCAGTACTTC	CASSKDWIHYYEQYF
14	TRBV30	few	TRBJ2-3	TRBD2	TGTGCCTGGAATCTAGCGGGGGGGATAGATACGCAGTATTTT	CAWNLAGGIDTQYF
13	TRBV29-1	few	TRBJ1-4	TRBD1	TGCAGCGCTTTGACAGGGGGGAATGAAAAACTGTTTTTT	CSALTGGNEKLFF
18	TRBV5-1	NA	TRBJ2-7	TRBD1	TGCGCCAGCAAGACATCCCCATCGGGACAGGGATCCTCCTACGAGCAGTACTTC	CASKTSPSGQGSSYEQYF